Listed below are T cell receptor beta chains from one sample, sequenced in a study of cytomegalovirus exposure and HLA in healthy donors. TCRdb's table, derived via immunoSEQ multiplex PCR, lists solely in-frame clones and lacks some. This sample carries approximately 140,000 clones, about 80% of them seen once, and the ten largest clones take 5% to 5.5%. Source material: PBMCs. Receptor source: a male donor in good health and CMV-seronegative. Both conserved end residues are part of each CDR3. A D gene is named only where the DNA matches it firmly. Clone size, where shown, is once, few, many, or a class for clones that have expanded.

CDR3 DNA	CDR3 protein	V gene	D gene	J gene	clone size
TGCGCCAGCACCAGCGGACAGGGGAACACTGAAGCTTTCTTT	CASTSGQGNTEAFF	TRBV5-1	TRBD1	TRBJ1-1	.
TGTGCCAGCAGTGTACAGGGATACGAGCAGTACTTC	CASSVQGYEQYF	TRBV2	.	TRBJ2-7	.
TGTGCCAGCAGCTTCAGCGGGGTGTCGACTGAAGCTTTCTTT	CASSFSGVSTEAFF	TRBV7-9	.	TRBJ1-1	once
TGTGCCAGCAGTTCACTCTCCGGGACAGGGGGCGGCGAGCAGTACTTC	CASSSLSGTGGGEQYF	TRBV27	TRBD1	TRBJ2-7	.
TGTGCCAGCAACCAGGACAGGGGCAGGGGCTACACCTTC	CASNQDRGRGYTF	TRBV28	TRBD1	TRBJ1-2	.
TGTGCCAGCACCAACAGAAACAGGGGGCCCACCGGGGAGCTGTTTTTT	CASTNRNRGPTGELFF	TRBV13	TRBD1	TRBJ2-2	.
TGTGCCTGGAGGGGCAGGGGGAACACTGAAGCTTTCTTT	CAWRGRGNTEAFF	TRBV30	.	TRBJ1-1	.
TGTGCCAGCAGTGAACGGTCAGATACGCAGTATTTT	CASSERSDTQYF	TRBV2	.	TRBJ2-3	.
TGTGCCAGCACCGAGACAGCAATCGACCCCTACGAGCAGTACTTC	CASTETAIDPYEQYF	TRBV6-1	.	TRBJ2-7	.
TGTGCCAGCAGCGTAGAACTAGCGGGGCCCCAGCAGTTCTTC	CASSVELAGPQQFF	TRBV9	TRBD2	TRBJ2-1	.
TGTGCCGGTGAGGGGGGGTACCACTATGGCTACACCTTC	CAGEGGYHYGYTF	TRBV19	.	TRBJ1-2	few
TGCGCCAGCAGCTGGGACAGGGTCGGGTCCGGGGAGCTGTTTTTT	CASSWDRVGSGELFF	TRBV5-1	TRBD1	TRBJ2-2	.
TGCGCCAGCAGCCAAACACGGTCACTGGGCGTGGGGCACGAGCAGTACTTC	CASSQTRSLGVGHEQYF	TRBV4-1	.	TRBJ2-7	once
TGTGCCAGCTCACCATGGGAGGGGCCGAACACTGAAGCTTTCTTT	CASSPWEGPNTEAFF	TRBV18	.	TRBJ1-1	.
TGTGCCAGCAGCTCCGCCGGGACAGGGGGCGTTGAAAAACTGTTTTTT	CASSSAGTGGVEKLFF	TRBV7-9	TRBD1	TRBJ1-4	.
TGTGCCAGCAGCGACCCTCTGGCAGGGCGGGGGTATGGCTACACCTTC	CASSDPLAGRGYGYTF	TRBV9	.	TRBJ1-2	.
TGTGCCAGCAGCTGGACAGGATACGCCTACAATGAGCAGTTCTTC	CASSWTGYAYNEQFF	TRBV9	TRBD1	TRBJ2-1	.
TGTGCCAGCAGTGAAGCGATAGCCGGGACAGCGGGCAGTCAGTACTTC	CASSEAIAGTAGSQYF	TRBV6-1	.	TRBJ2-4	.
TGTGCCAGCTCACCCGGCCCAGGGGGCGATGGCTACACCTTC	CASSPGPGGDGYTF	TRBV18	TRBD1	TRBJ1-2	.
TGTGCCAGCAGCTTACGGGGGGACAACACTGAAGCTTTCTTT	CASSLRGDNTEAFF	TRBV7-2	.	TRBJ1-1	.
TGTGCCAGCCTGTTTGCAACTAATGAAAAACTGTTTTTT	CASLFATNEKLFF	TRBV2	.	TRBJ1-4	.
TGTGCCAGCAGCGCTGGGACAGGGCTCTCCTACGAGCAGTACTTC	CASSAGTGLSYEQYF	TRBV2	TRBD1	TRBJ2-7	few
TGTGCCAGCAGCGTATCAGGGGTCCGAACCTACTACGAGCAGTACTTC	CASSVSGVRTYYEQYF	TRBV7-2	.	TRBJ2-7	once
TGTGCCAGCAATGGCAACGGAGACGAGCAGTACTTC	CASNGNGDEQYF	TRBV28	.	TRBJ2-7	.
TGTGCCAGCAGCCCCGGACAGTCACTGTATGGCTACACCTTC	CASSPGQSLYGYTF	TRBV7-9	.	TRBJ1-2	.
TGTGCCAGCAGGTCCGGGGGACAGGGGTACTCACCCCTCCACTTT	CASRSGGQGYSPLHF	TRBV28	TRBD1	TRBJ1-6	.
TGTGCCAGCAGCTTAACGTCGACAGGGGGCGCTTGGGGCTACACCTTC	CASSLTSTGGAWGYTF	TRBV7-2	TRBD1	TRBJ1-2	.
TGTGCCAGTAGTCACCCAGGGGGAGAACATGAAAAACTGTTTTTT	CASSHPGGEHEKLFF	TRBV19	TRBD1	TRBJ1-4	.
TGCGCCAGCAGGGGGACAGGGGGCATGAATGAGCAGTTCTTC	CASRGTGGMNEQFF	TRBV5-1	TRBD1	TRBJ2-1	.
TGTGCCAGCAGTCTCGGCCCAGGGTTCACAGATACGCAGTATTTT	CASSLGPGFTDTQYF	TRBV27	.	TRBJ2-3	.
TGTGCCAGCAGCTTAGCGCTGGCGGGGGGAGCCACAGATACGCAGTATTTT	CASSLALAGGATDTQYF	TRBV7-9	TRBD2	TRBJ2-3	.
TGTGCCAGCAGAGAGCCCGGGGAGCTGTTTTTT	CASREPGELFF	TRBV2	.	TRBJ2-2	few
TGTGCCAGCAGCTACCCGGGACTGATCACCGGGGAGCTGTTTTTT	CASSYPGLITGELFF	TRBV11-2	.	TRBJ2-2	.
TGCGCCAGCAGCCTAGACTCTGGGGAAGCTTTCTTT	CASSLDSGEAFF	TRBV5-1	.	TRBJ1-1	.
TGTGCCAGTAGTAGCCCTACAGGGATTGGTGGCTACACCTTC	CASSSPTGIGGYTF	TRBV19	.	TRBJ1-2	once
TGTGCCAGCAGCTTGGCACCGGGACAGGGCTACGAGCAGTACTTC	CASSLAPGQGYEQYF	TRBV5-5	TRBD1	TRBJ2-7	.
TGTGCCAGCAGCTTTGGGCCGGGAAGAAACACTGAAGCTTTCTTT	CASSFGPGRNTEAFF	TRBV7-3	.	TRBJ1-1	few
TGTGCCAGCGCAGGGGTAGCCAATCAGCCCCAGCATTTT	CASAGVANQPQHF	TRBV6-5	.	TRBJ1-5	.
TGTGCCAGCAGTGAAGGCGTAGGAGGGGTTGCCTATAATTCACCCCTCCACTTT	CASSEGVGGVAYNSPLHF	TRBV6-1	.	TRBJ1-6	.
TGTGCCAGCAGGCTCTCGGGGGGTGGCAATCAGCCCCAGCATTTT	CASRLSGGGNQPQHF	TRBV2	.	TRBJ1-5	once
TGCGCCAGCAGCCAGGACCTTGGGCAGGGGGGCCGCACAGATACGCAGTATTTT	CASSQDLGQGGRTDTQYF	TRBV4-3	.	TRBJ2-3	few
TGTGCCACCTTTGACCCAGGCGCCTCTTCACCCCTCCACTTT	CATFDPGASSPLHF	TRBV19	.	TRBJ1-6	.
TGTGCCAGCAGGGAGACTAGCGGGGGGGCAGATACGCAGTATTTT	CASRETSGGADTQYF	TRBV11-2	TRBD2	TRBJ2-3	.
TGTGCCAGCAGTAAGCGGACCGACGGGTATAATTCACCCCTCCACTTT	CASSKRTDGYNSPLHF	TRBV27	.	TRBJ1-6	.
TGTGCCAGCAGTTTGGGGGCCAGGGGGCACACTGAAGCTTTCTTT	CASSLGARGHTEAFF	TRBV28	TRBD1	TRBJ1-1	.
TGTGCCAGCAGTCGGGGTTTCTACAATGAGCAGTTCTTC	CASSRGFYNEQFF	TRBV2	.	TRBJ2-1	.
TGTGCCAGCAGCCTAGGCCTTAGCGGGGGGGCCTCCGAGCAGTTCTTC	CASSLGLSGGASEQFF	TRBV7-3	TRBD2	TRBJ2-1	.
TGTGCCATCAGTGAGTCGAGGTCCTTTGAGGACTCCCCAGGGGTATTC	CAISESRSFEDSPGVF	TRBV10-3	.	TRBJ1-2	.